This T cell receptor (beta chain) is from a study of blood T cell repertoires in COVID-19. This table comes from immunoSEQ multiplex PCR, and its TCRdb copy is limited to in-frame clones, with some not included. Of 240,000 or so clones detected, about 80% appear once; the ten largest clones hold about 2%. In germline, CDR1 is LNHNV, CDR2 YYDKDF (reference sequence). J gave up 2 bases and V 2 bases, and 12 bases lay outside the gene matches. The CDR3 is 18 amino acids. J is TRBJ2-1 and V is TRBV15; 7 bases are shared with TRBD2. The clonotype originates from a woman older than 75 with acute or convalescent COVID-19. The sample comprised peripheral blood. CDR3 amino acids: CATSRMIIAGHTYNEQFF. In nucleotides, the CDR3 is TGTGCCACCAGCAGAATGATCATAGCGGGCCACACCTACAATGAGCAGTTCTTC.